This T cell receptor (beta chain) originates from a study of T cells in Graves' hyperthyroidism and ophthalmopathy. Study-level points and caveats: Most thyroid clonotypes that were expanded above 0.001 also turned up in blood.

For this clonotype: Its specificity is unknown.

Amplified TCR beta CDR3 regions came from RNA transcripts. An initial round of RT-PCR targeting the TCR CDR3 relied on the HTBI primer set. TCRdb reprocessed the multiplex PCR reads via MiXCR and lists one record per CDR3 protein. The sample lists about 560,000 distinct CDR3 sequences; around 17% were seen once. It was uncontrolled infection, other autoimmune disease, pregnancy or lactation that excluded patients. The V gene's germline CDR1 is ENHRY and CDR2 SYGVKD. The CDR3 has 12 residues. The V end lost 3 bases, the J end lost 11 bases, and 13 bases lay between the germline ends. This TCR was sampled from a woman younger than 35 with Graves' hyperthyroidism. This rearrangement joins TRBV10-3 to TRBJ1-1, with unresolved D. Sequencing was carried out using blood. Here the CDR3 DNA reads TGTGCCATCAGTGATCAGTCAAATAGCGCTTTCTTT. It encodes CAISDQSNSAFF.